Below are 25 T cell receptor beta chains sequenced from a single sample in a study of OX40 agonist ivuxolimab in advanced cancers. Libraries were made using the immunoSEQ multiplex PCR assay. What TCRdb holds here is the immuneACCESS table cut down to in-frame rearrangements. Part of the clones is not present; checked against another copy, under half of the missing clones reflect an unresolved V gene, and the others are unexplained. Recorded for this sample are 65,000 to 75,000 clones; around 83% of them occurred a single time. About 0.42% of the sample is held by the ten biggest clonotypes. Sequencing used CD4+ or CD8+ T cells sorted from blood, obtained in a trial of the OX40 agonist ivuxolimab. Receptor source: an adult with an advanced solid tumor such as melanoma, head and neck, liver or kidney cancer.

The chain combines TRBV6-6 with TRBJ2-2, with 13 bases that match TRBD2. Germline-derived CDR1 and CDR2 are MNHNY and SVGAGI (reference sequence). Trimming took 4 bases from V and 6 from J; bases not matched to a gene: 2. The CDR3 length is 15 residues. CDR3 residues: CASSSGTSGAGELFF. The DNA for the CDR3 is TGTGCCAGCAGTTCTGGGACTAGCGGGGCCGGGGAGCTGTTTTTT.

This clone was recorded only once. The chain links TRBV27 to TRBJ1-3; no clear D gene. V was pared by 5 bases and J by 0 bases, with 5 bases between. From germline, CDR1 is MNHEY and CDR2 SMNVEV (reference sequence). The CDR3 covers 13 residues. For the CDR3, the DNA is TGTGCCAGCAGTCGATACTCTGGAAACACCATATATTTT. It specifies CASSRYSGNTIYF.

V usage is TRBV7-2 and J usage is TRBJ1-1, with a weak D call TRBD1 (5 bases). The CDR3 is 13 residues long. V was pared by 1 base and J by 5 bases, with 8 bases between. The germline CDR1 and CDR2 sequences are SGHTA and FQGNSA. CDR3 coding DNA: TGTGCCAGCAGCTTAGACAGGCATACTGAAGCTTTCTTT. This gives the protein CASSLDRHTEAFF.

This chain links TRBV7-2 with TRBJ1-1; D ambiguous. Trimming left V 6 bases short and J 1 base short, with 15 bases between. The CDR3 spans 15 residues. CDR1 is SGHTA, CDR2 FQGNSA, per germline. The CDR3 sequence is CASSQAPGSNTEAFF. In nucleotides, the CDR3 is TGTGCCAGCAGTCAAGCGCCGGGATCGAACACTGAAGCTTTCTTT.

V and J are TRBV5-8 and TRBJ1-5; TRBD1 might be the D (5 bases). CDR1 is SGHTS and CDR2 is YDEGEE in the germline V gene. The V end was cut by 4 bases, the J end by 6 bases, with 17 bases between. CDR3 length: 15 residues. CDR3 residues: CASSTGTGDIQPQHF. The CDR3 coding sequence is TGTGCCAGCAGCACCGGGACGGGGGATATTCAGCCCCAGCATTTT.

This CDR3 is CASSISGTDYNEQFF. The DNA of the CDR3 is TGTGCCAGTAGTATTTCCGGGACAGACTACAATGAGCAGTTCTTC. The rearrangement uses TRBV19 and TRBJ2-1; 7 nucleotides agree with TRBD1. Germline assignment: CDR1 LNHDA and CDR2 SQIVND (reference sequence). J was trimmed by 3 bases and V by 3 bases; bases with no gene match: 5. This CDR3 contains 15 residues.

The rearrangement joins TRBV11-1 to TRBJ2-5; D might be TRBD1 (6 bases). CDR1 and CDR2 from the germline V gene are SGHAT and FQDESV (reference sequence). V lost 3 bases to trimming and J lost 1 base, with 9 bases between them. The CDR3 covers 14 residues. The DNA of the CDR3 is TGTGCCAGCAGCTTGCAGGGGCTCCAAGAGACCCAGTACTTC. It translates to CASSLQGLQETQYF.

The V gene is TRBV7-2, the J gene TRBJ1-5; D gene ambiguous. In germline, CDR1 is SGHTA, CDR2 FQGNSA. The CDR3 covers 13 residues. Trimming removed 4 bases at V and 6 bases at J, with 10 bases between. CDR3: CASSSQWGQPQHF. The CDR3 DNA follows: TGTGCCAGCAGCTCCCAATGGGGTCAGCCCCAGCATTTT.

This clone occurred once. CDR3 residues: CASSFGGTGAPGELFF. Here the CDR3 DNA reads TGTGCCAGCAGCTTCGGGGGGACAGGCGCCCCCGGGGAGCTGTTTTTT. The chain uses TRBV7-2 and TRBJ2-2, with a tentative D call TRBD1 (8 bases). Germline loops: CDR1 SGHTA, CDR2 FQGNSA. V lost 3 bases and J 6 bases, leaving 17 bases between the germline ends. This CDR3 spans 16 amino acids.

This clone was detected only a few times. The gene calls are TRBV11-3 and TRBJ2-2; 7 bases map to TRBD2. Looked up from germline, CDR1 is SGHNT and CDR2 is YENEEA. V lost 5 bases and J lost 4; bases outside the gene matches: 4. The CDR3 consists of 14 residues. Here the CDR3 reads CASSREEVTGELFF. In DNA, the CDR3 is TGTGCCAGCAGCCGGGAGGAGGTCACCGGGGAGCTGTTTTTT. The complete variable domain, with remaining parts taken from reference TRBV11-3 and TRBJ2-2, reads EAGVVQSPRYKIIEKKQPVAFWCNPISGHNTLYWYLQNLGQGPELLIRYENEEAVDDSQLPKDRFSAERLKGVDSTLKIQPAELGDSAVYLCASSREEVTGELFFGEGSRLTVL.

The chain uses TRBV18 and TRBJ1-1; weak D call: TRBD1 (5 bases). V was cut by 3 bases and J by 0 bases, with 11 bases left in between. From germline, CDR1 is KGHSH and CDR2 LQKENI. The CDR3 has 15 amino acids. The CDR3 coding sequence is TGTGCCAGCTCACCTCGGGGGAGCATGAACACTGAAGCTTTCTTT. It encodes CASSPRGSMNTEAFF.

The chain carries TRBV7-9 and TRBJ2-3; no clear D gene. The CDR3 consists of 12 residues. Germline lookup yields CDR1 SEHNR and CDR2 FQNEAQ (reference sequence). Trimming took off 4 bases at V and 2 bases at J, with 4 bases between the two ends. The CDR3 region is CASSSTTDTQYF. The CDR3 coding sequence is TGTGCCAGCAGCTCGACCACAGATACGCAGTATTTT.

This chain uses TRBV6-5 with TRBJ2-1; 9 nucleotides align to TRBD2. This CDR3 is 16 amino acids long. With 4 bases clipped from V and 4 bases from J, the junction kept 8 bases outside the gene matches. Per the germline V gene, CDR1 is MNHEY and CDR2 is SVGAGI. CDR3 sequence (DNA): TGTGCCAGCAGTTCCCCCCGGGCGGGAGGGTACAATGAGCAGTTCTTC. Protein sequence: CASSSPRAGGYNEQFF.

The V call is TRBV15, the J call TRBJ1-1; 9 bases are shared with TRBD1. J gave up 1 base and V 6 bases, and 9 bases lay outside the gene matches. CDR3 size: 16 residues. Germline lookup yields CDR1 LNHNV and CDR2 YYDKDF (reference sequence). The CDR3 coding sequence is TGTGCCACCAGATTAGGACAGGGGCTAGGGAACACTGAAGCTTTCTTT. Encoded protein: CATRLGQGLGNTEAFF.

The J gene is TRBJ2-2, the V gene TRBV9, with 8 positions matching TRBD2. The ends lost 0 bases at V and 7 bases at J; junction bases unmatched: 8. The CDR3 extends over 16 amino acids. Looked up from germline, CDR1 is SGDLS and CDR2 is YYNGEE. The CDR3 nucleotides are TGTGCCAGCAGCGTAGGGCTAGCCGGGAGGGGCGGGGAGCTGTTTTTT. Its protein is CASSVGLAGRGGELFF.

This clone was detected only once. The V call is TRBV7-2, the J call TRBJ2-7, with D maybe TRBD2 (5 bases). Germline V lookup: CDR1 SGHTA, CDR2 FQGNSA. V was pared by 4 bases and J by 6 bases, with 10 bases between. This CDR3 has 12 amino acids. This chain's CDR3 is CASSSLRVEQYF. DNA of the CDR3: TGTGCCAGCAGCTCACTGAGGGTCGAGCAGTACTTC.

The rearrangement uses TRBV5-1 and TRBJ2-3, with TRBD2 matching over 14 bases. This CDR3 comprises 17 residues. V dropped 1 base and J dropped 0; count of bases not matched to a gene: 1. CDR1 SGHRS and CDR2 YFSETQ come from the germline V gene. The CDR3 DNA follows: TGCGCCAGCAGCTTGTGGACTAGCGGGGGGAGCACAGATACGCAGTATTTT. Amino acids: CASSLWTSGGSTDTQYF.

This clone was counted between two and nine times. This sequence joins TRBV28 and TRBJ2-7; possible D gene TRBD1, 6 bases. Looked up from germline, CDR1 is MDHEN and CDR2 is SYDVKM. Between the trimmed V and J ends, which lost 7 bases and 5 bases, there was a span of 15 bases. This CDR3 region has 13 residues. The CDR3 sequence: CASTPQGRHEQYV. In DNA form, the CDR3 reads TGTGCCAGCACTCCACAGGGCAGGCACGAGCAGTACGTC.

V gene TRBV20-1 combines with J gene TRBJ2-7; no firm D call. Deletions cut 3 bases from V and 4 bases from J, with 4 bases between. Germline CDR1 and CDR2: DFQATT and SNEGSKA (reference sequence). The length of the CDR3 is 10 residues. The CDR3, as DNA: TGCAGTGCTAGCCATTACGAGCAGTACTTC. Its protein is CSASHYEQYF.

This CDR3 reads CASRARGRGQEKLFF. The CDR3 nucleotides read TGTGCCAGCAGGGCGAGGGGCCGGGGGCAGGAAAAACTGTTTTTT. The chain recombines TRBV6-1 with TRBJ1-4, with D maybe TRBD1 (6 bases). The germline V gene has CDR1 MNHNS and CDR2 SASEGT. This CDR3 region has 15 residues. Between the trimmed V and J ends, which lost 6 bases and 8 bases, there was a span of 19 bases.

The J gene is TRBJ1-2, the V gene TRBV11-2, with D unresolved. Trimming stripped 2 bases from V and 4 bases from J, with 14 bases between. Germline CDR1 reads SGHAT; CDR2 reads FQNNGV. The CDR3 has 15 amino acids. This CDR3 is CASSLRAGSPYGYTF. In nucleotides, the CDR3 is TGTGCCAGCAGCTTACGGGCTGGGAGCCCCTATGGCTACACCTTC.

This chain uses TRBV28 with TRBJ2-4; 10 nucleotides agree with TRBD1. Germline loops: CDR1 MDHEN, CDR2 SYDVKM. With 5 bases clipped from V and 7 bases from J, the junction kept 5 bases outside the gene matches. CDR3 length: 14 amino acids. Here the CDR3 DNA reads TGTGCCAGCAGTCCACGACAGGGGGCTAACATTCAGTACTTC. The encoded protein is CASSPRQGANIQYF. The variable domain in full, with the rest retrieved from reference TRBV28 and TRBJ2-4, is DVKVTQSSRYLVKRTGEKVFLECVQDMDHENMFWYRQDPGLGLRLIYFSYDVKMKEKGDIPEGYSVSREKKERFSLILESASTNQTSMYLCASSPRQGANIQYFGAGTRLSVL.

The rearrangement joins TRBV29-1 to TRBJ1-2; D may be TRBD1 (5 bases). V was clipped by 7 bases and J by 2 bases, with 17 bases between them. The CDR3 totals 14 residues. Germline CDR1 and CDR2: SQVTM and ANQGSEA. Here the CDR3 DNA reads TGCAGCGCCAAATCAGGGTTTGGAAACTATGGCTACACCTTC. Amino acid sequence: CSAKSGFGNYGYTF.

As DNA, the CDR3 is TGTGCCAGCAGCAAGGGACAGGGGAAACGGGGGCATTCACCCCTCCACTTT. Translated: CASSKGQGKRGHSPLHF. The rearrangement links TRBV7-6 to TRBJ1-6; 10 nucleotides align to TRBD1. The trim removed 5 bases at V and 8 bases at J, leaving 12 bases unmatched. Germline V gives CDR1 SGHVS, CDR2 FNYEAQ. CDR3 length: 17 residues.

The chain has TRBV28 and TRBJ1-4, with a weak D call TRBD1 (5 bases). The CDR3 runs 15 residues. Deletions cut 4 bases from V and 7 bases from J, with 16 bases between. CDR1 is MDHEN, CDR2 SYDVKM, per germline. The CDR3 DNA follows: TGTGCCAGCAGTTCAACTCGGGGGAGAAGTGAAAAACTGTTTTTT. This codes for CASSSTRGRSEKLFF.